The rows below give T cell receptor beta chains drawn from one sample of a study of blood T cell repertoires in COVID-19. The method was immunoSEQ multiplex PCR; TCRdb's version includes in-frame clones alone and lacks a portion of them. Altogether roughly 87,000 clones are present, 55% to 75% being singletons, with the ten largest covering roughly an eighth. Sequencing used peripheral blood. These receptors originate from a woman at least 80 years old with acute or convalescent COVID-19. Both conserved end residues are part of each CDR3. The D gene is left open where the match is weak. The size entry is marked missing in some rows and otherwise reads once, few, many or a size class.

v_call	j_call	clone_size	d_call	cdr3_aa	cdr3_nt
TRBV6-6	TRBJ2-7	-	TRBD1	CASSYSTGDKYEQYF	TGTGCCAGCAGTTACTCGACAGGGGATAAATACGAGCAGTACTTC
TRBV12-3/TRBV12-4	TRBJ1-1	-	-	CASSLRGNTEAFF	TGTGCCAGCAGTCTTAGGGGGAACACTGAAGCTTTCTTT
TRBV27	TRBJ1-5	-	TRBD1	CASSFTGGSNQPQHF	TGTGCCAGCAGTTTCACAGGGGGTAGCAATCAGCCCCAGCATTTT
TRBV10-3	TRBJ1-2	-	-	CAISDPRSRYGYTF	TGTGCCATCAGTGACCCCAGGTCCCGGTATGGCTACACCTTC
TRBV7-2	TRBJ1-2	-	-	CASSLDRVNGYTF	TGTGCCAGCAGCTTAGACAGGGTAAATGGCTACACCTTC
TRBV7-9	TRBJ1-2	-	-	CASSLNEAQGSYTF	TGTGCCAGCAGCTTAAATGAGGCGCAGGGCAGCTACACCTTC
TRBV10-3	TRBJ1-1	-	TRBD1	CAISESRQGMNTEAFF	TGTGCCATCAGTGAGTCACGACAGGGAATGAACACTGAAGCTTTCTTT
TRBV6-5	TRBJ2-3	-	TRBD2	CASSYLLAGDTQYF	TGTGCCAGCAGTTACCTTTTAGCGGGAGATACGCAGTATTTT
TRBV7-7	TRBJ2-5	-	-	CASSLVGGGAEETQYF	TGTGCCAGCAGCTTAGTAGGTGGGGGGGCCGAAGAGACCCAGTACTTC
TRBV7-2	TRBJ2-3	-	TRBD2	CASSLGTAGGQDTQYF	TGTGCCAGCAGCTTAGGGACAGCGGGGGGGCAAGATACGCAGTATTTT
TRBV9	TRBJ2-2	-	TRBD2	CASTAGGNTGELFF	TGTGCCAGCACGGCGGGGGGGAACACCGGGGAGCTGTTTTTT
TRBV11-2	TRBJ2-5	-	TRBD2	CASSLGASGGKKETQYF	TGTGCCAGCAGCTTAGGAGCTAGCGGGGGGAAAAAAGAGACCCAGTACTTC
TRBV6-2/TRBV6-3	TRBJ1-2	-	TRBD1	CASSSTGTVNYGYTF	TGTGCCAGCAGTTCTACTGGGACAGTAAACTATGGCTACACCTTC
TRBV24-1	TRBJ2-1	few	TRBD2	CATSEEGLIDNEQFF	TGTGCCACCAGTGAGGAGGGACTAATAGACAATGAGCAGTTCTTC
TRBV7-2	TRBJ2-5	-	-	CASSLGTHQETQYF	TGTGCCAGCAGCTTAGGGACTCACCAAGAGACCCAGTACTTC
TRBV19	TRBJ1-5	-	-	CASSIGQGGGNQPQHF	TGTGCCAGTAGTATAGGTCAGGGAGGGGGCAATCAGCCCCAGCATTTT
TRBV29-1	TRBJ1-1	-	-	CSVERTENTEAFF	TGCAGCGTTGAACGTACAGAAAACACTGAAGCTTTCTTT
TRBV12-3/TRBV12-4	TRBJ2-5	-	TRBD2	CASSRGGTQYF	TGTGCCAGCAGTCGCGGGGGGACCCAGTACTTC
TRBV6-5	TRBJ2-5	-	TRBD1	CASSRWTGQETQYF	TGTGCCAGCAGCCGTTGGACAGGGCAAGAGACCCAGTACTTC
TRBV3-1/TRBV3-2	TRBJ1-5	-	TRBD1	CASTDPGRGRQPQHF	TGTGCCAGCACCGACCCTGGCAGGGGGCGACAGCCCCAGCATTTT
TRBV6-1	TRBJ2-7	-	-	CASSDVFNRVYEQYF	TGTGCCAGCAGTGACGTGTTTAACCGCGTCTACGAGCAGTACTTC
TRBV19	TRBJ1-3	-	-	CASSQGRYSGNTIYF	TGTGCCAGTTCACAGGGCCGTTACTCTGGAAACACCATATATTTT
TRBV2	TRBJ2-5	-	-	CASRGPLETQYF	TGTGCCAGCAGGGGCCCGCTGGAGACCCAGTACTTC
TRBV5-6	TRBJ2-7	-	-	CASSSQAADRTYEQYF	TGTGCCAGCAGCTCTCAGGCGGCAGACCGGACTTACGAGCAGTACTTC
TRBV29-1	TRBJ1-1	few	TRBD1	CSVVGQGISEAFF	TGCAGCGTTGTGGGACAGGGGATCTCTGAAGCTTTCTTT
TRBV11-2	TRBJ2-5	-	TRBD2	CASSTLGLAGEGTQYF	TGTGCCAGCAGCACCCTGGGACTAGCGGGGGAGGGGACCCAGTACTTC
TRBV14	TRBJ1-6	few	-	CASSQAIAGWSYNSPLHF	TGTGCCAGCAGCCAAGCCATCGCAGGGTGGTCCTATAATTCACCCCTCCACTTT
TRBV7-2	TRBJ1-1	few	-	CASSLNRVGQGTEAFF	TGTGCCAGCAGCTTAAATCGGGTCGGCCAGGGTACGGAAGCTTTCTTT
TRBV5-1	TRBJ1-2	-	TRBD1	CASRETGGGYGYTF	TGCGCCAGCAGGGAAACAGGGGGTGGCTATGGCTACACCTTC
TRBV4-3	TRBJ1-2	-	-	CASSQGNYGYTF	TGCGCCAGCAGTCAGGGAAACTATGGCTACACCTTC
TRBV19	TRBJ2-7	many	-	CASSIVNTGKWSIGYEQYF	TGTGCCAGTAGTATAGTCAACACAGGGAAATGGAGTATTGGCTACGAGCAGTACTTC
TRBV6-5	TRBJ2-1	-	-	CASSTPKRGLDEQFF	TGTGCCAGCAGTACCCCAAAGAGAGGGCTGGATGAGCAGTTCTTC
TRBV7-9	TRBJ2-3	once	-	CASSLVVSTSTDTQYF	TGTGCCAGCAGCTTAGTCGTGAGTACTAGCACAGATACGCAGTATTTT
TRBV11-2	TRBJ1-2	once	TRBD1	CASRGQGGNYGYTF	TGTGCCAGCAGGGGACAGGGAGGTAACTATGGCTACACCTTC
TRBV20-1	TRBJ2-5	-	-	CSASSISETQYF	TGCAGTGCTAGTAGCATATCGGAGACCCAGTACTTC
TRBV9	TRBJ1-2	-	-	CASSVEQGHGYTF	TGTGCCAGCAGCGTAGAGCAGGGCCATGGCTACACCTTC
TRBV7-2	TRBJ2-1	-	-	CASSAQPSYYNEQFF	TGTGCCAGCAGCGCACAACCCTCTTACTACAATGAGCAGTTCTTC
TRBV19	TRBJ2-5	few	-	CASSPGLTQYF	TGTGCCAGTAGTCCTGGACTGACCCAGTACTTC
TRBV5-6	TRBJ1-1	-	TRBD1	CASSLVGTGEAFF	TGTGCCAGCAGCTTGGTCGGGACAGGGGAAGCTTTCTTT
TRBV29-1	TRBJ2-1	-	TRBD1	CSAKRGQGDNEQFF	TGCAGCGCTAAGCGGGGACAGGGCGACAATGAGCAGTTCTTC
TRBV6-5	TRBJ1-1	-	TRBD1	CASSPPGGTEAFF	TGTGCCAGCAGTCCGCCAGGGGGAACTGAAGCTTTCTTT
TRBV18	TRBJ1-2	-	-	CASSPDQQNYGYTF	TGTGCCAGCTCACCAGATCAACAGAACTATGGCTACACCTTC
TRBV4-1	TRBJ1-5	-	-	CASSRTRGNQPQHF	TGCGCCAGCAGCCGGACAAGGGGGAATCAGCCCCAGCATTTT
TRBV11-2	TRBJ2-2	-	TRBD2	CASSLNAGDPGELFF	TGTGCCAGCAGCTTAAACGCGGGGGACCCCGGGGAGCTGTTTTTT
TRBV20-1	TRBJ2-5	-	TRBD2	CSASPALAGGLQETQYF	TGCAGTGCTAGTCCGGCCTTAGCGGGGGGGCTCCAAGAGACCCAGTACTTC
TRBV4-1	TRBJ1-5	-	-	CASSQVITHQGNQPQHF	TGCGCCAGCAGCCAAGTAATTACACATCAGGGCAATCAGCCCCAGCATTTT
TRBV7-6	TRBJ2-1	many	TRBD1	CASSPRQGAVNEQFF	TGTGCCAGCAGCCCTCGGCAGGGGGCGGTCAATGAGCAGTTCTTC
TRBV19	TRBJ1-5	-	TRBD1	CASSMTGTIGEPQHF	TGTGCCAGCTCTATGACAGGGACAATTGGGGAGCCCCAGCATTTT
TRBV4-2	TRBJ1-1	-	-	CASSQDLAEVFF	TGTGCCAGCAGCCAAGATTTGGCAGAGGTTTTCTTT
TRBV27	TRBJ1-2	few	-	CASLGRANYGYTF	TGTGCCAGCTTGGGCAGGGCTAACTATGGCTACACCTTC
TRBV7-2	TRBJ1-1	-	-	CASSLAGNTEAFF	TGTGCCAGCAGCTTAGCCGGGAACACTGAAGCTTTCTTT
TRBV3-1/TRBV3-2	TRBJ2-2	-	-	CASSQVTTVLSGTGELFF	TGTGCCAGCAGCCAAGTAACTACGGTACTTTCGGGCACCGGGGAGCTGTTTTTT
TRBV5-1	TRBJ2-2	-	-	CASSADIVNTGELFF	TGCGCCAGCAGCGCTGACATAGTTAACACCGGGGAGCTGTTTTTT
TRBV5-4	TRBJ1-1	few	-	CASSLGGETEAFF	TGTGCCAGCAGTCTCGGGGGGGAGACTGAAGCTTTCTTT
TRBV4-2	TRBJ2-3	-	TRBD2	CASSQPAGGPTDTQYF	TGTGCCAGCAGCCAACCGGCGGGGGGGCCCACAGATACGCAGTATTTT
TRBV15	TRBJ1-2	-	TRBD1	CATSRETGLYGYTF	TGTGCCACCAGCAGAGAGACAGGGCTCTATGGCTACACCTTC
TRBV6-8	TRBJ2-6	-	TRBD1	CASSYSPDRGGTGANVLTF	TGTGCCAGCAGTTACTCTCCGGACAGGGGAGGTACTGGGGCCAACGTCCTGACTTTC
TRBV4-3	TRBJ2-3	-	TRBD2	CASSQGTSGGDTQYF	TGCGCCAGCAGCCAGGGGACTAGCGGGGGAGATACGCAGTATTTT
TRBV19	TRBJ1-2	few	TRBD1	CASSTLDRARGYTF	TGTGCCAGTAGTACTTTGGACAGGGCAAGAGGCTACACCTTC
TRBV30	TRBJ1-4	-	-	CAWSVRGEKLFF	TGTGCCTGGAGTGTAAGAGGTGAAAAACTGTTTTTT